The 24 T cell receptor beta chains presented below share a single source sample, sequenced in a study of blood T cell repertoires in COVID-19. Sequencing was performed with immunoSEQ multiplex PCR; in TCRdb, only in-frame clones are kept and a portion is missing. This table holds about 300,000 clones, 89% found once. Specimen: PBMCs or T cells enriched from blood (not recorded which). These receptors all stem from a woman aged 45-60 years who had been exposed to COVID-19.

The rearrangement links TRBV11-3 to TRBJ1-2; tentatively, D is TRBD1 (6 bases). The CDR3 consists of 19 residues. CDR1 and CDR2 from the germline V gene are SGHNT and YENEEA. Trimming took off 5 bases at V and 0 bases at J, with 25 bases between the two ends. The CDR3 coding sequence is TGTGCCAGCAGCCTATTAACAGGGCTACCTCTAAACCCTAACTATGGCTACACCTTC. Encoded protein: CASSLLTGLPLNPNYGYTF.

The chain is built from TRBV25-1 and TRBJ2-1; tentatively, D is TRBD2 (6 bases). CDR1 and CDR2 (germline): MGHDK, SYGVNS. Trimming left V 5 bases short and J 7 bases short, with 15 bases between. The CDR3 is 14 residues long. CDR3 sequence reads: CASSRTGVWNEQFF. CDR3 nucleotide sequence: TGTGCCAGCAGTCGAACGGGGGTTTGGAATGAGCAGTTCTTC.

The CDR3 bases are TGTGCCACCCGAGGGGGGGGTGGCGAGACCCAGTACTTC. Translation: CATRGGGGETQYF. V gene TRBV10-3 combines with J gene TRBJ2-5, with D maybe TRBD2 (7 bases). CDR1 is ENHRY, CDR2 SYGVKD, per germline. The germline V and J ends were trimmed by 10 bases and 5 bases, with 17 bases remaining between them. This CDR3 is built from 13 residues.

The sample holds a few counts of this clone. The V call is TRBV19, the J call TRBJ2-3; 11 bases agree with TRBD2. Looked up from germline, CDR1 is LNHDA and CDR2 is SQIVND (reference sequence). Losses at the gene ends were 10 bases for V and 5 bases for J; bases not matched to a gene: 20. This CDR3 region has 18 residues. CDR3 in amino acids: CATSDDRTSGHKLDTQYF. The CDR3 DNA follows: TGTGCCACCAGCGACGACCGGACTAGCGGGCATAAACTAGATACGCAGTATTTT.

This chain links TRBV5-8 with TRBJ2-1; 9 bases match TRBD1. Looked up from germline, CDR1 is SGHTS and CDR2 is YDEGEE. V was clipped by 8 bases and J by 0 bases; unmatched bases: 6. This CDR3 has 15 amino acids. The CDR3 DNA is TGTGCCAGTGGCGGGACAGGGCACTCCTACAATGAGCAGTTCTTC. Its translation: CASGGTGHSYNEQFF.

The chain uses TRBV28 and TRBJ1-5; 7 nucleotides agree with TRBD1. Per the germline V gene, CDR1 is MDHEN and CDR2 is SYDVKM. Losses at the gene ends were 11 bases for V and 5 bases for J; bases not matched to a gene: 9. The CDR3 sequence is 13 residues long. CDR3 sequence reads: CASRQGGDQPQHF. DNA of the CDR3: TGTGCCTCACGACAGGGCGGGGATCAGCCCCAGCATTTT.

In its sample, this clone was seen once. This rearrangement joins TRBV28 to TRBJ1-1; TRBD1 agrees at 7 bases. V lost 7 bases to trimming and J lost 3 bases; unmatched junction nucleotides: 11. Germline V gives CDR1 MDHEN, CDR2 SYDVKM. This CDR3 has 15 amino acids. The CDR3 here is CASTHSGGGYTEAFF. CDR3 sequence (DNA): TGTGCCAGCACCCATTCAGGGGGAGGATACACTGAAGCTTTCTTT.

V and J are TRBV5-1 and TRBJ2-3; 12 bases align to TRBD2. CDR1 and CDR2 (germline): SGHRS, YFSETQ. J gave up 6 bases and V 0 bases, and 5 bases lay outside the gene matches. CDR3 size: 16 residues. Written as DNA, the CDR3 is TGCGCCAGCAGCTTGGAACTAGCGGGGGGCGTTGATACGCAGTATTTT. Amino acids: CASSLELAGGVDTQYF. Combining the CDR3 with reference TRBV5-1 and TRBJ2-3 gives the whole variable domain KAGVTQTPRYLIKTRGQQVTLSCSPISGHRSVSWYQQTPGQGLQFLFEYFSETQRNKGNFPGRFSGRQFSNSRSEMNVSTLELGDSALYLCASSLELAGGVDTQYFGPGTRLTVL.

This chain joins TRBV27 and TRBJ2-1; 7 bases align to TRBD1. Germline V gene sequence: CDR1 MNHEY, CDR2 SMNVEV (reference sequence). The CDR3 covers 13 residues. The V gene end was trimmed by 2 bases and the J gene end by 6 bases; junction bases not matched to a gene: 1. Here the CDR3 reads CASSLGTANEQFF. The CDR3 DNA follows: TGTGCCAGCAGTTTAGGGACAGCCAATGAGCAGTTCTTC.

J is TRBJ1-4 and V is TRBV5-1; TRBD1 agrees at 7 bases. Germline CDR1 and CDR2: SGHRS and YFSETQ. Trimming at V came to 0 bases and at J to 2 bases, leaving 1 base not matched to a gene. This CDR3 is built from 15 residues. The CDR3 DNA reads as TGCGCCAGCAGCTTGGCAGGGGGTACTAATGAAAAACTGTTTTTT. Residues: CASSLAGGTNEKLFF.

The chain links TRBV18 to TRBJ1-3, with D unresolved. The V and J ends lost 4 bases and 0 bases respectively, with 10 bases between them. Germline V CDR1 and CDR2: KGHSH, LQKENI. This CDR3 spans 15 amino acids. Here the CDR3 reads CASSRGQISGNTIYF. CDR3 in DNA: TGTGCCAGCTCACGCGGGCAGATCTCTGGAAACACCATATATTTT.

J is TRBJ2-7 and V is TRBV28; no clear D. V lost 1 base to trimming and J lost 6 bases, with 7 bases between them. This CDR3 contains 12 residues. Germline V gives CDR1 MDHEN, CDR2 SYDVKM. In nucleotides, the CDR3 is TGTGCCAGCAGTTTATTCCTTATCGAGCAGTACTTC. It yields the protein CASSLFLIEQYF.

The rearrangement uses TRBV7-2 and TRBJ1-1, with 7 positions matching TRBD1. This CDR3 comprises 17 residues. CDR1 is SGHTA, CDR2 FQGNSA, per germline. V was pared by 0 bases and J by 0 bases, with 7 bases of the junction left unmatched. This chain's CDR3 is CASSLAPGQLVNTEAFF. The CDR3 DNA is TGTGCCAGCAGCTTAGCACCGGGACAGTTGGTGAACACTGAAGCTTTCTTT.

The genes are TRBV19 and TRBJ1-4, with 9 nucleotides matching TRBD1. The germline V gene encodes CDR1 LNHDA and CDR2 SQIVND (reference sequence). The CDR3 sequence is 14 residues long. The J segment lost 8 bases and the V segment lost 4 bases, leaving 5 bases of the junction unmatched. CDR3 protein: CASSTRQGVEKLFF. CDR3 nucleotide sequence: TGTGCCAGTAGTACCCGACAGGGGGTGGAAAAACTGTTTTTT. The variable domain in full, completed from reference TRBV19 and TRBJ1-4, reads DGGITQSPKYLFRKEGQNVTLSCEQNLNHDAMYWYRQDPGQGLRLIYYSQIVNDFQKGDIAEGYSVSREKKESFPLTVTSAQKNPTAFYLCASSTRQGVEKLFFGSGTQLSVL.

In this sample, this clone turned up a few times. The chain couples TRBV5-6 to TRBJ2-1, with 8 positions matching TRBD1. Trimming removed 2 bases from V and 7 bases from J; junction bases left unmatched: 5. Germline CDR1 SGHDT, CDR2 YYEEEE. The CDR3 is 14 amino acids. CDR3 amino acids: CASSFGDRTNEQFF. CDR3 DNA sequence: TGTGCCAGCAGCTTTGGGGACAGGACGAATGAGCAGTTCTTC.

This chain joins TRBV19 and TRBJ1-1; D not certain. V was cut by 8 bases and J by 1 base, with 20 bases left in between. CDR1 is LNHDA, CDR2 SQIVND, per germline (reference sequence). The length of the CDR3 is 16 residues. The CDR3 sequence is CASGRGGQASNTEAFF. CDR3 nucleotide sequence: TGTGCCAGTGGGCGGGGAGGGCAGGCATCGAACACTGAAGCTTTCTTT. The full variable domain, completed using reference TRBV19 and TRBJ1-1, is DGGITQSPKYLFRKEGQNVTLSCEQNLNHDAMYWYRQDPGQGLRLIYYSQIVNDFQKGDIAEGYSVSREKKESFPLTVTSAQKNPTAFYLCASGRGGQASNTEAFFGQGTRLTVV.

V is TRBV18 and J is TRBJ2-2; TRBD1 is a possible D gene (5 bases). Trimming shortened V by 2 bases and J by 4 bases, and 17 bases separated the two germline ends. Per germline, CDR1 KGHSH and CDR2 LQKENI. The CDR3 is 17 residues long. The DNA for the CDR3 is TGTGCCAGCTCACCATATCCGCTGGGGCTTGGCACCGGGGAGCTGTTTTTT. This codes for CASSPYPLGLGTGELFF.

This chain's CDR3 is CASRWGGAPQETQYF. The DNA of the CDR3 is TGTGCCAGCAGGTGGGGGGGGGCCCCCCAAGAGACCCAGTACTTC. The rearrangement joins TRBV27 to TRBJ2-5; a weak D match, TRBD2 (7 bases). The CDR3 totals 15 residues. In germline, CDR1 is MNHEY, CDR2 SMNVEV (reference sequence). V was clipped by 6 bases and J by 1 base, with 15 bases between them.

V is TRBV28 and J is TRBJ1-5, with 7 bases matching TRBD1. The CDR3 covers 18 residues. The germline V gene has CDR1 MDHEN and CDR2 SYDVKM. Trimming removed 6 bases from V and 0 bases from J; junction bases left unmatched: 14. DNA of the CDR3: TGTGCCAGCAGAAAGATGAGGGGACAGACCTATAGCAATCAGCCCCAGCATTTT. This encodes CASRKMRGQTYSNQPQHF. Full variable domain (remainder filled in from reference TRBV28 and TRBJ1-5): DVKVTQSSRYLVKRTGEKVFLECVQDMDHENMFWYRQDPGLGLRLIYFSYDVKMKEKGDIPEGYSVSREKKERFSLILESASTNQTSMYLCASRKMRGQTYSNQPQHFGDGTRLSIL.

The genes are TRBV19 and TRBJ2-2; TRBD2 is a possible D gene (7 bases). The CDR3 has 15 amino acids. The germline V gene has CDR1 LNHDA and CDR2 SQIVND (reference sequence). The V gene lost 5 bases and the J gene lost 4 bases, with 14 bases spanning the gap. CDR3 nucleotide sequence: TGTGCCAGTAGTGGGGGGGGGCACCCCACCGGGGAGCTGTTTTTT. Its protein is CASSGGGHPTGELFF.

The chain combines TRBV19 with TRBJ2-7; tentatively, D is TRBD1 (6 bases). Trimming stripped 3 bases from V and 4 bases from J, with 25 bases between. The CDR3 is 18 residues long. Germline lookup yields CDR1 LNHDA and CDR2 SQIVND (reference sequence). The CDR3 nucleotides are TGTGCCAGTAGTATCTCTTGGGACATGGGTCCCAGGGGATACGAGCAGTACTTC. This sequence encodes CASSISWDMGPRGYEQYF.

The J gene is TRBJ2-1, the V gene TRBV7-8; 8 nucleotides match TRBD1. Germline CDR1 is SGHVS and CDR2 is FQNEAQ. V shed 3 bases and J 0 bases; nucleotides not matched to a gene: 16. The CDR3 is 20 amino acids. CDR3 sequence reads: CASSFMAGQGRVSSYNEQFF. CDR3 DNA: TGTGCCAGCAGCTTTATGGCAGGACAGGGCCGAGTAAGCTCCTACAATGAGCAGTTCTTC.

The chain couples TRBV5-4 to TRBJ1-1, with 9 bases aligning to TRBD1. Trimming removed 4 bases from V and 7 bases from J; junction bases left unmatched: 8. CDR3 length: 14 amino acids. Germline values: CDR1 SGHNT, CDR2 YYREEE (reference sequence). The CDR3: CASSPWDRAYEAFF. The DNA of the CDR3 is TGTGCCAGCAGCCCCTGGGACAGGGCGTATGAAGCTTTCTTT.

The chain is built from TRBV28 and TRBJ1-2; 7 bases are shared with TRBD1. Germline V gene data show CDR1 as MDHEN and CDR2 as SYDVKM. V dropped 2 bases and J dropped 8; count of bases not matched to a gene: 5. This CDR3 has 13 amino acids. The CDR3 DNA sequence: TGTGCCAGCAGTTTAGAGGGGGCACGGGGCTACACCTTC. It translates to CASSLEGARGYTF.